This is a list of T cell receptor beta chains from one sample in a study of CD8+ T cells in alopecia areata. Profiled with immunoSEQ multiplex PCR; TCRdb holds only in-frame clones, not every one. The table has about 120,000 clones, almost 50% seen once. The sequences come from CD8+ T cells sorted from blood, collected at week 0. The receptors were sampled from a human donor with alopecia areata. The conserved cysteine and the conserved F or W are not part of the CDR3 here.

cdr3_aa: ASSIDSASGVNEQF
j_call: TRBJ2-1
v_call: TRBV19

cdr3_aa: ASSLAQRGSSYNEQF
j_call: TRBJ2-1
v_call: TRBV7-6

cdr3_aa: ASSADRGGYGYT
j_call: TRBJ1-2
v_call: TRBV13

cdr3_aa: AWQGHEKLF
j_call: TRBJ1-4
v_call: TRBV30

cdr3_aa: ASSYSITLEQY
j_call: TRBJ2-7
v_call: TRBV6-5

cdr3_aa: AWAGVDSNQPQH
j_call: TRBJ1-5
v_call: TRBV30

cdr3_aa: AWSVQATEAF
j_call: TRBJ1-1
v_call: TRBV30

cdr3_aa: ASSSATESRSRPQH
j_call: TRBJ1-5
v_call: TRBV21-1

cdr3_aa: ASSFENLSTDTQY
j_call: TRBJ2-3
v_call: TRBV11-2

cdr3_aa: AWAAGANVLT
j_call: TRBJ2-6
v_call: TRBV30

cdr3_aa: ASSSGDTDTQY
j_call: TRBJ2-3
v_call: TRBV6-1

cdr3_aa: ASSQASDTGERYGYT
j_call: TRBJ1-2
v_call: TRBV4-3

cdr3_aa: AWGFGTGANVLT
j_call: TRBJ2-6
v_call: TRBV30

cdr3_aa: ASSLVGTVKSGANVLT
j_call: TRBJ2-6
v_call: TRBV7-9

cdr3_aa: ASSPATSNDWETQY
j_call: TRBJ2-5
v_call: TRBV5-6

cdr3_aa: SAKVPGLGSATQY
j_call: TRBJ2-5
v_call: TRBV29-1

cdr3_aa: ASSVVEGVTDTQY
j_call: TRBJ2-3
v_call: TRBV9

cdr3_aa: ASSEELAGTKDIQY
j_call: TRBJ2-4
v_call: TRBV2

cdr3_aa: ASSLAGTDYEQY
j_call: TRBJ2-7
v_call: TRBV7-8

cdr3_aa: ATTDAYEQY
j_call: TRBJ2-7
v_call: TRBV2

cdr3_aa: ASSPPTELSTEAF
j_call: TRBJ1-1
v_call: TRBV7-9

cdr3_aa: AWSVGGPYEQY
j_call: TRBJ2-7
v_call: TRBV30

cdr3_aa: ASSQDLRQALYEQY
j_call: TRBJ2-7
v_call: TRBV4-1

cdr3_aa: ASSRGHHNEQF
j_call: TRBJ2-1
v_call: TRBV6-5

cdr3_aa: SVLDVIDRPYEQY
j_call: TRBJ2-7
v_call: TRBV29-1

cdr3_aa: ASSPLGQGLGGYT
j_call: TRBJ1-2
v_call: TRBV27

cdr3_aa: ASSVDREGNQPQH
j_call: TRBJ1-5
v_call: TRBV19

cdr3_aa: ASSEGAGRELF
j_call: TRBJ2-2
v_call: TRBV7-2

cdr3_aa: ASSPETQQPQGETQY
j_call: TRBJ2-5
v_call: TRBV7-9

cdr3_aa: VLGHEQY
j_call: TRBJ2-7
v_call: TRBV30

cdr3_aa: ASSGGGKETQY
j_call: TRBJ2-5
v_call: TRBV9

cdr3_aa: SVEEEWEITDTQY
j_call: TRBJ2-3
v_call: TRBV29-1

cdr3_aa: SADREQY
j_call: TRBJ2-7
v_call: TRBV29-1

cdr3_aa: ASSHVGQHLYGYT
j_call: TRBJ1-2
v_call: TRBV7-2

cdr3_aa: ASSHPKDTQY
j_call: TRBJ2-3
v_call: TRBV7-9

cdr3_aa: ASSQAEGAEQY
j_call: TRBJ2-7
v_call: TRBV4-3

cdr3_aa: ASTTRDRGNIQY
j_call: TRBJ2-4
v_call: TRBV6-4